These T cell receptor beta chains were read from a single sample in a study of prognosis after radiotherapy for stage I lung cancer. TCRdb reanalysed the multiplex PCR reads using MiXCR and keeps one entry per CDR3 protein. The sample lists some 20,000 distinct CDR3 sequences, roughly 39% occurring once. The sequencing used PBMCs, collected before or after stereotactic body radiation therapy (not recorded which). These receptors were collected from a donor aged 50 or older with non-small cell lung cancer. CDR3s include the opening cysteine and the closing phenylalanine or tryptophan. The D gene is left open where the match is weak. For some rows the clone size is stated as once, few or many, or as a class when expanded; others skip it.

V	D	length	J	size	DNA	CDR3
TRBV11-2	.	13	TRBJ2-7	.	TGTGCCAGCAGCACTGGACACCCATACGAGCAGTACTTC	CASSTGHPYEQYF
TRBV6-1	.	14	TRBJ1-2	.	TGTGCCAGCATCCACCCTGGTGGGTACTATGGCTACACCTTC	CASIHPGGYYGYTF
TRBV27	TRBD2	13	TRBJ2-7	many	TGTGCCAGCACTCTACGGGGGGGTTACGAGCAGTACTTC	CASTLRGGYEQYF
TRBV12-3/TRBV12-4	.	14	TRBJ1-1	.	TGTGCCAGCAGTACCGGTACAGGGTACACTCAAGCTTTCTTT	CASSTGTGYTQAFF
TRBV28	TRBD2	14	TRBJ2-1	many	TGTGCCAGCAGTTTTGGCGGGAGTAGGTATGAGCAGTTCTTC	CASSFGGSRYEQFF
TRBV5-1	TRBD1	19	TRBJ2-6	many	TGCGCCAGCAGCTTGGGAATGACAGGGGGGTCGTCTGGGGCCAACGTCCTGACTTTC	CASSLGMTGGSSGANVLTF
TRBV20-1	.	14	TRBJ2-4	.	TGCAGTGCTGGGCTTGGGGGAGCCAAAAACATTCAGTACTTC	CSAGLGGAKNIQYF
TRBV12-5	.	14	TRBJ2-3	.	TGTGCTAGTGGTTTGAGTTCCAGCACAGATACGCAGTATTTT	CASGLSSSTDTQYF
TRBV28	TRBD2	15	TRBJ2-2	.	TGTGCCAGCAGACTGGTACTAGCGGAGACCGGGGAGCTGTTTTTT	CASRLVLAETGELFF
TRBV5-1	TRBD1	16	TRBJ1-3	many	TGCGCCAGCAGCGGCGGGACAGCTTTCTCTGGAAACACCATATATTTT	CASSGGTAFSGNTIYF
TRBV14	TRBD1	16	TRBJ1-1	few	TGTGCCAGCAGCTCCCGGGACAGGGGGCTTCGCGCTGAAGCTTTCTTT	CASSSRDRGLRAEAFF
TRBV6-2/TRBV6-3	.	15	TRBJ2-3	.	TGTGCCAGCAGTGAGGGCAGGGGGGTCACAGATACGCAGTATTTT	CASSEGRGVTDTQYF
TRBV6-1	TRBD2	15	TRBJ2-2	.	TGTGCCAGCAGCTTTAGGACTAGTGGTACCGGGGAGCTGTTTTTT	CASSFRTSGTGELFF
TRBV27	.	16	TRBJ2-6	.	TGTGCCAGCAGCCGGGACGGGCTCTCTGGGGCCAACGTCCTGACTTTC	CASSRDGLSGANVLTF
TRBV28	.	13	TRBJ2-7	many	TGTGCCAGCAGAAGGAGGGACGGGTACGAGCAGTACTTC	CASRRRDGYEQYF
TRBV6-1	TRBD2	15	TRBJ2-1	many	TGTGCCAGCAGCCGGACTAGCGGGAACCACAATGAGCAGTTCTTC	CASSRTSGNHNEQFF
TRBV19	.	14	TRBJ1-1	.	TGTGCCAGTACCCACAGCTTCGGGGACACTGAAGCTTTCTTT	CASTHSFGDTEAFF
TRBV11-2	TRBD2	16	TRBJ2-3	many	TGTGCCAGCAGCTTATTCTCTAGCGGAGGCACAGATACGCAGTATTTT	CASSLFSSGGTDTQYF
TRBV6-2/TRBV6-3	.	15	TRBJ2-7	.	TGTGCCAGCAGTTCGCAGGAGGGAGGCTCCTACGAGCAGTACTTC	CASSSQEGGSYEQYF
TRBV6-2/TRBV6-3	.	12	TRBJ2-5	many	TGTGCCAGCAGGCGACTGGGAGAGACCCAGTACTTC	CASRRLGETQYF
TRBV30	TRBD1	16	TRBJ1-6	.	TGTGCCTGGAGTTTAGGGACAGTAAACCTCAATTCACCCCTCCACTTT	CAWSLGTVNLNSPLHF
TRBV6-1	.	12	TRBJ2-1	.	TGTGCCAGCAGTCAGACCGGGACGAGGCCGTTCTTC	CASSQTGTRPFF
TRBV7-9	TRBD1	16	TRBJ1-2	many	TGTGCCAGCAGCTTAGCGGTGTGGACAGGGGATGGTGGCTACACCTTC	CASSLAVWTGDGGYTF
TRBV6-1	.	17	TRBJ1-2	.	TGTGCCAGCAGTGAAGTGGGGGGGGGCTCCCGGGGGTATGGCTACACCTTC	CASSEVGGGSRGYGYTF
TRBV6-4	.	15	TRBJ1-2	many	TGTGCCAGCAGTGATTCCGGGACTCCTAACTATGGCTACACCTTC	CASSDSGTPNYGYTF
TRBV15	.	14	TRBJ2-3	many	TGTGCCACCAGCAGCGGTCCTAGCACAGATACGCAGTATTTT	CATSSGPSTDTQYF
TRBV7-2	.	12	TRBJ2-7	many	TGTGCCAGCAGCTTAGTAGTATACGAGCAGTACTTC	CASSLVVYEQYF
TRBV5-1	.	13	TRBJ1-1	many	TGCGCCAGCAGCTTGATGGGGAACACTGAAGCTTTCTTT	CASSLMGNTEAFF
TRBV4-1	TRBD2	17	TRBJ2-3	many	TGCGCCAGCAGCTCCCGGACTAGCGGAACACTCACAGATACGCAGTATTTT	CASSSRTSGTLTDTQYF
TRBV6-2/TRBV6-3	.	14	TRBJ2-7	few	TGTGCCAGCACCCTGGGTCTGGGGGAAGTCGAGCAGTACTTC	CASTLGLGEVEQYF
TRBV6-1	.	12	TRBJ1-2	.	TGTGCCAGCAGGGTAACAGGGCATGGCTACACCTTC	CASRVTGHGYTF
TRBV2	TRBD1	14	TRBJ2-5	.	TGTGCCAGCAGCGGGACAGGGGGCGCGGAGACCCAGTACTTC	CASSGTGGAETQYF
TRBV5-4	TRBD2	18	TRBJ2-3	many	TGTGCCAGCAGCTTGGTGGGGGGTAGCGGGAGGCAGTCAGATACGCAGTATTTT	CASSLVGGSGRQSDTQYF